Listed here are 18 T cell receptor beta chains from one sample, sequenced in a study of spatial heterogeneity in lung cancer. Time point denoted: sample taken at primary tumor resection. Antigen specificity for these receptors is unknown. TCRdb redid the calling of the 5' RACE reads with MiXCR, one entry per CDR3 protein. The sample lists a few thousand distinct CDR3 sequences, about 6.6% occurring once. Study-level results: In tumors, expanded intratumoral alpha and beta TCR counts tracked mutation counts.

The specimen was lung tumor tissue, collected at surgery. These receptors all stem from a female donor with early-stage non-small cell lung cancer.

This clonotype showed up many times. The chain joins TRBV29-1 to TRBJ1-4; TRBD1 aligns across 7 bases. Per the germline V gene, CDR1 is SQVTM and CDR2 is ANQGSEA. The CDR3 has 13 amino acids. Trimming cost V 6 bases and J 8 bases; bases outside gene matches: 9. The CDR3 region has the DNA TGCAGCGTCAGACAGGGAACGATGGAAAAACTGTTTTTT. Its translation is CSVRQGTMEKLFF.

By share, this clonotype counts as medium-sized. The genes are TRBV28 and TRBJ2-7; D unclear. In germline, CDR1 is MDHEN, CDR2 SYDVKM. Trimming pared 3 bases from V and 3 bases from J, leaving 6 bases between. This CDR3 spans 12 amino acids. The CDR3 reads CASSFQNYEQYF. CDR3 coding DNA: TGTGCCAGCAGTTTCCAAAACTACGAGCAGTACTTC.

In its sample, this clonotype is medium-sized (0.01 to 0.1%). The V and J genes are TRBV27 and TRBJ1-1; D possibly corresponds to TRBD1 (5 bases). V was cut by 9 bases and J by 0 bases, with 11 bases left in between. Germline-derived CDR1 and CDR2 are MNHEY and SMNVEV (reference sequence). The CDR3 runs 13 residues. The CDR3 protein is CASTGNLNTEAFF. In nucleotides, the CDR3 is TGTGCCAGTACAGGAAATTTGAACACTGAAGCTTTCTTT.

This clonotype is classed as medium-sized. The V gene is TRBV27, the J gene TRBJ1-5; 8 bases match TRBD1. The junction had 6 bases not matched to a gene; V was cut back by 6 bases and J by 2 bases. The CDR3 contains 15 residues. Looked up from germline, CDR1 is MNHEY and CDR2 is SMNVEV (reference sequence). The CDR3 is CASRVGQGGNQPQHF. For the CDR3, the DNA is TGTGCCAGCAGAGTCGGACAGGGAGGCAATCAGCCCCAGCATTTT.

This clonotype ranks as medium-sized (0.01 to 0.1%). This chain links TRBV21-1 with TRBJ2-3; TRBD1 was called by the table and not checked on the DNA. TRBV21-1 is given as a pseudogene. The CDR3 is 15 amino acids. The CDR3 reads CAEGGVFTRYDTQYF. As DNA, the CDR3 is TGTGCAGAAGGGGGGGTGTTCACAAGATATGATACGCAGTATTTT.

By share of the sample, this clonotype is medium-sized. The V call is TRBV29-1, the J call TRBJ2-5, with D maybe TRBD1 (6 bases). Germline CDR1 SQVTM, CDR2 ANQGSEA. This CDR3 is built from 12 residues. The V end lost 5 bases, the J end lost 2 bases, and 9 bases lay between the germline ends. Written as DNA, the CDR3 is TGCAGCGTTTCTGGACAGCAAGAGACCCAGTACTTC. Its protein product is CSVSGQQETQYF.

Judged by abundance, this clonotype is medium-sized. The chain couples TRBV29-1 to TRBJ1-4, with a possible D match to TRBD1 (5 bases). The CDR3 contains 14 residues. Germline values: CDR1 SQVTM, CDR2 ANQGSEA. V lost 3 bases and J 4 bases, leaving 12 bases between the germline ends. CDR3 region: CSVEAEQDNEKLFF. Written as DNA, the CDR3 is TGCAGCGTTGAGGCTGAACAGGATAATGAAAAACTGTTTTTT.

This clonotype is labeled as medium-sized. The genes are TRBV7-2 and TRBJ2-3; 9 nucleotides match TRBD2. Unmatched junction bases numbered 12, after V lost 1 base and J lost 10 bases. This CDR3 comprises 16 residues. Germline CDR1 and CDR2: SGHTA and FQGNSA. The CDR3 loop is CASSLESFAGGQAQYF. The CDR3 coding sequence is TGTGCCAGCAGCTTAGAGTCTTTCGCGGGGGGGCAGGCGCAGTATTTT.

This clonotype is judged medium-sized. J is TRBJ2-3 and V is TRBV20-1; tentatively, D is TRBD1 or TRBD2 (5 bases each). CDR1 is DFQATT, CDR2 SNEGSKA, per germline (reference sequence). V lost 5 bases to trimming and J lost 2 bases, with 14 bases between them. The CDR3 length is 14 residues. The CDR3 DNA reads as TGCAGTGCTCCCTACGGGGCCATCACAGATACGCAGTATTTT. Its translation is CSAPYGAITDTQYF.

This chain links TRBV5-1 with TRBJ2-2; weak D call: TRBD1 (5 bases). The V gene lost 3 bases and the J gene lost 5 bases, with 8 bases spanning the gap. The CDR3 contains 13 residues. From germline, CDR1 is SGHRS and CDR2 YFSETQ. The DNA of the CDR3 is TGCGCCAGCAGCTCCCAGGGAACCGGGGAGCTGTTTTTT. Its protein is CASSSQGTGELFF.

In its sample, this clonotype is medium-sized. The chain uses TRBV19 and TRBJ2-2; 10 positions agree with TRBD1. The J segment lost 2 bases and the V segment lost 4 bases, leaving 16 bases of the junction unmatched. The germline CDR1 and CDR2 sequences are LNHDA and SQIVND (reference sequence). This CDR3 is 20 amino acids long. DNA of the CDR3: TGTGCCAGTAGTAACCCATCCGGGGGACAGGGGATTCCCAACACCGGGGAGCTGTTTTTT. It specifies CASSNPSGGQGIPNTGELFF.

This clonotype is labeled as medium-sized. V gene TRBV5-1 combines with J gene TRBJ2-1, with TRBD2 identical over 9 bases. This CDR3 comprises 17 residues. Per germline, CDR1 SGHRS and CDR2 YFSETQ. J lost 7 bases, V lost 1 base, and 12 bases had no gene match. CDR3 amino acids: CASSLIGTSRSVNEQFF. For the CDR3, the DNA is TGCGCCAGCAGCTTGATTGGGACTAGCCGGTCGGTGAATGAGCAGTTCTTC.

In its sample, this clonotype ranks as medium-sized. The chain has TRBV6-2 or TRBV6-3 and TRBJ1-2, with D uncertain. This CDR3 spans 14 amino acids. The V end lost 6 bases, the J end lost 8 bases, and 19 bases lay between the germline ends. Germline CDR1 is MNHEY and CDR2 is SVGEGT. The CDR3 here is CASSPDGRGRGYTF. DNA of the CDR3: TGTGCCAGCAGCCCGGACGGGAGAGGACGGGGCTACACCTTC.

J is TRBJ2-7 and V is TRBV3-1, with D tentatively TRBD1 (6 bases). V lost 1 base and J lost 5, with 9 bases in between. CDR1 is LGHDT, CDR2 YNNKEL, per germline (reference sequence). The CDR3 has 13 amino acids. The CDR3 coding sequence is TGTGCCAGCAGCCAAGCAGGGGTCCACGAGCAGTACTTC. It codes for CASSQAGVHEQYF.

The chain is built from TRBV20-1 and TRBJ1-2, with TRBD1 as a possible D gene (5 bases). V gave up 1 base and J gave up 2 bases, with 14 bases separating them. This CDR3 contains 15 residues. Germline V gives CDR1 DFQATT, CDR2 SNEGSKA (reference sequence). CDR3 amino acids: CSARGPTRGNYGYTF. The CDR3 nucleotides are TGCAGTGCTAGAGGGCCCACGCGGGGGAACTATGGCTACACCTTC.

This clonotype was detected ten times or more. The J gene is TRBJ2-7, the V gene TRBV6-2 or TRBV6-3, with no clear D. Trimming shortened V by 2 bases and J by 6 bases, and 5 bases separated the two germline ends. Germline CDR1 and CDR2: MNHEY and SVGEGT. CDR3 length equals 11 residues. The DNA for the CDR3 is TGTGCCAGCAGTTACCTTTCCGAGCAGTACTTC. Its protein product is CASSYLSEQYF.

This clonotype was seen only a few times. The chain uses TRBV14 and TRBJ2-7; D possibly corresponds to TRBD2 (5 bases). The V and J ends lost 5 bases and 1 base respectively, with 9 bases between them. The CDR3 runs 13 residues. Per the germline V gene, CDR1 is SGHDN and CDR2 is FVKESK. Here the CDR3 reads CASSISASYEQYF. The CDR3 nucleotides are TGTGCCAGCAGCATTAGCGCGTCCTACGAGCAGTACTTC.

This clonotype appeared once. V usage is TRBV19 and J usage is TRBJ2-3; D possibly corresponds to TRBD2 (6 bases). The CDR3 totals 15 residues. The germline gives CDR1 LNHDA, CDR2 SQIVND (reference sequence). Trimming pared 1 base from V and 1 base from J, leaving 9 bases between. The CDR3 protein is CASSIGGGGTDTQYF. The CDR3, as DNA: TGTGCCAGTAGTATAGGAGGAGGGGGCACAGATACGCAGTATTTT.